This T cell receptor (beta chain) was profiled in a study of T cell responses to AZD1222 COVID-19 vaccine. J was trimmed by 5 bases and V by 5 bases; bases with no gene match: 13. The germline V gene encodes CDR1 SGHTA and CDR2 FQGTGA. This CDR3 spans 17 amino acids. The protocol was immunoSEQ multiplex PCR, while the TCRdb copy is restricted to in-frame clones and leaves out a portion. The sample holds roughly 160,000 clones, about 90% seen once. The material was peripheral blood, obtained on day 0 of AZD1222 vaccination. The J gene is TRBJ2-5, the V gene TRBV7-3; 11 bases map to TRBD1. The receptor was isolated from an adult in good health. In nucleotides, the CDR3 is TGTGCCAGCAGCCCCAAGGTCCCGGGACAGGGGGAGGAGACCCAGTACTTC. It is translated as CASSPKVPGQGEETQYF.